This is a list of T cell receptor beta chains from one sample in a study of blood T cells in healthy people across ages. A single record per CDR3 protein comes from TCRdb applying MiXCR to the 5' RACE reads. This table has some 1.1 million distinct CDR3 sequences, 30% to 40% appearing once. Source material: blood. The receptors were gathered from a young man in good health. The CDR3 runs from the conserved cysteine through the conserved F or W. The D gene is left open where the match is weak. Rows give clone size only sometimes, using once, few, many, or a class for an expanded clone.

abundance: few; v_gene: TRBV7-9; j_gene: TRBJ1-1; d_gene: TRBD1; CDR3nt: TGTGCCAGCAGCCAGGGACAGATTACTGAAGCTTTCTTT; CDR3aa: CASSQGQITEAFF
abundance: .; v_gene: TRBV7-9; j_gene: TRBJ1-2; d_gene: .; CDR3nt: TGTGCCAGCAGCTCCGAGGGGGGCAGCTATGGCTACACCTTC; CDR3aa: CASSSEGGSYGYTF
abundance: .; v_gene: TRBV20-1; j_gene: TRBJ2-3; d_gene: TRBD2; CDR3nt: TGCAGTGCTAGACCGCCGGGACTAGCGGGGAAGGATACGCAGTATTTT; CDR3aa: CSARPPGLAGKDTQYF
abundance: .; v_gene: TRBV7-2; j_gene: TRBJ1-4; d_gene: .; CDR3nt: TGTGCCAGCTTACTCCCGGCGGCAACTAATGAAAAACTGTTTTTT; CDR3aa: CASLLPAATNEKLFF
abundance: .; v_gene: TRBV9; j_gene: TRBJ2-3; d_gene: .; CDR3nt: TGTGCCAGCAGCGTAAGCTGGGCCGAAGATACGCAGTATTTT; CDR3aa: CASSVSWAEDTQYF
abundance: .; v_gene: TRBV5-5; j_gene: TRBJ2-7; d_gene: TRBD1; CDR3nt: TGTGCCAGCAGCTTGGCCGGACAGGACAATGAGCAGTACTTC; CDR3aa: CASSLAGQDNEQYF
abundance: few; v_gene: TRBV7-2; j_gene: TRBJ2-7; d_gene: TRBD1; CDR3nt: TGTGCCAGCAGCCCAGGACAGGGAATCTCAATCCAGTACTTC; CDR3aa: CASSPGQGISIQYF
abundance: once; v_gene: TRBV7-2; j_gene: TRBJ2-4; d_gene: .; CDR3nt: TGTGCCAGCAGCTTAGATCGTTCCCTAGCCCGTGAGGCCCAGTACTTC; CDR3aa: CASSLDRSLAREAQYF
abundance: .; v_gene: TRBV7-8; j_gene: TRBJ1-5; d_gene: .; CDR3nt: TGTGCCAGCAGCTTAGATAGGCAGAGAAATCAGCCCCAGCATTTT; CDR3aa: CASSLDRQRNQPQHF
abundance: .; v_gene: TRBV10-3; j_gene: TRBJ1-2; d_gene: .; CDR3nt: TGTGCCATCAGTCCGGGGAACTATGGCTACACCTTC; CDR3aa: CAISPGNYGYTF
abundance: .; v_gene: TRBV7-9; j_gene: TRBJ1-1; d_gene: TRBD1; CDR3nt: TGTGCCAGCAGCCCTCGGACAGGGCGGACCACTGAAGCTTTCTTT; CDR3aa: CASSPRTGRTTEAFF
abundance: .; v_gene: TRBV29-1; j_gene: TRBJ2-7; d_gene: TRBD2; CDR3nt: TGCAGCGTTGATAGCGGGGGGTACGAGCAGTACTTC; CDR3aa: CSVDSGGYEQYF
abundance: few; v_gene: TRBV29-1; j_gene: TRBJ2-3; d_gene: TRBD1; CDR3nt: TGCAGCGGAGAGGGACAGGGTTCGACAGATACGCAGTATTTT; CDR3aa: CSGEGQGSTDTQYF
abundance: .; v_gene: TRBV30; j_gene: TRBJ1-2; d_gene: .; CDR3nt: TGTGCCTGGGAGCCTTTGGGAAACTATGGCTACACCTTC; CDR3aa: CAWEPLGNYGYTF
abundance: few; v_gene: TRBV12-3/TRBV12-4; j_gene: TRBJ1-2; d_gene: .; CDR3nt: TGTGCCAGCAGCAACTTCCGGGACGGGGTTTTGGTCCATGGCTACACCTTC; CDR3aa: CASSNFRDGVLVHGYTF
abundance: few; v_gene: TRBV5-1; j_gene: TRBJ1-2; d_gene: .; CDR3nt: TGCGCCAGCAGACGGTGGCAGGGCGGCTATGGCTACACCTTC; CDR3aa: CASRRWQGGYGYTF
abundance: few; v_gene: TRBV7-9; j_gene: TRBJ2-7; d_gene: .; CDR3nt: TGTGCCAGCAGCCCAGACGGAGCCCGGTACGAGCAGTACTTC; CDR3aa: CASSPDGARYEQYF